These 10 T cell receptor beta chains came from one sample sequenced in a study of blood T cell repertoires in COVID-19. Here immunoSEQ multiplex PCR was the method, and the copy in TCRdb shows in-frame clones only, minus some. This table has more than 60,000 clones, 82% appearing once. The sample comprised peripheral blood. These receptors originate from a woman aged 80 or over with acute or convalescent COVID-19.

This clone turned up a few times. The CDR3, as DNA: TGTGCCAGCAGTTCGCGTTTGGCGGGGGATACCTACGAGCAGTACTTC. It translates to CASSSRLAGDTYEQYF. The chain employs TRBV28 and TRBJ2-7; 7 bases map to TRBD2. V lost 4 bases, J lost 2 bases, and 11 bases stayed unmatched. The CDR3 covers 16 residues. Germline V gene sequence: CDR1 MDHEN, CDR2 SYDVKM.

In this sample, this clone turned up a few times. The rearrangement links TRBV5-1 to TRBJ1-3; no firm D call. The CDR3 is 15 residues long. V was shortened by 4 bases and J by 0 bases, with 11 bases between the two germline ends. Per the germline V gene, CDR1 is SGHRS and CDR2 is YFSETQ. CDR3: CASSLEQNSGNTIYF. As DNA, the CDR3 is TGCGCCAGCAGCCTCGAGCAAAACTCTGGAAACACCATATATTTT.

The chain combines TRBV10-1 with TRBJ2-1; tentative D call: TRBD2 (6 bases). The CDR3 has 18 amino acids. Germline assignment: CDR1 WNHNN and CDR2 SYGVQD (reference sequence). Trimming stripped 5 bases from V and 0 bases from J, with 20 bases between. The CDR3 coding sequence is TGCGCCAGCAGTCAGGTCGGCGGGATATCTGACTCCTACAATGAGCAGTTCTTC. The encoded protein is CASSQVGGISDSYNEQFF.

This clone was seen just once. This chain joins TRBV7-2 and TRBJ2-1; D is ambiguous. Per germline, CDR1 SGHTA and CDR2 FQGNSA. Deletions cut 4 bases from V and 6 bases from J, with 10 bases between. This CDR3 is built from 13 residues. The CDR3 loop reads CASSSSRSNEQFF. CDR3 bases: TGTGCCAGCAGCTCGAGCAGGTCCAATGAGCAGTTCTTC.

The genes are TRBV19 and TRBJ2-1; TRBD1 agrees at 8 bases. CDR1 is LNHDA and CDR2 is SQIVND in the germline V gene (reference sequence). Trimming took 2 bases from V and 2 from J; bases not matched to a gene: 5. The CDR3 extends over 16 amino acids. CDR3 in DNA: TGTGCCAGTAGTATATTAGGGACAGGTACCTACAATGAGCAGTTCTTC. Its translation is CASSILGTGTYNEQFF.

The genes are TRBV5-5 and TRBJ2-7; TRBD2 is a possible D gene (5 bases). Germline values: CDR1 SGHKS, CDR2 YYEKEE (reference sequence). The CDR3 is 12 residues long. V was clipped by 7 bases and J by 3 bases, with 11 bases between them. The CDR3 reads CASSGRVYEQYF. The DNA of the CDR3 is TGTGCCAGCTCGGGAAGGGTCTACGAGCAGTACTTC.

The chain joins TRBV18 to TRBJ1-2; unclear D gene. The CDR3 loop spans 14 amino acids. Germline V gene data show CDR1 as KGHSH and CDR2 as LQKENI. V lost 6 bases and J 6 bases, leaving 17 bases between the germline ends. The CDR3 sequence is CASSRAATADGYTF. The CDR3 DNA reads TGTGCCAGCTCCCGGGCCGCAACAGCGGATGGCTACACCTTC.

The chain recombines TRBV5-6 with TRBJ1-2; D gene uncertain. The CDR3 totals 15 residues. V lost 4 bases and J 5 bases, leaving 18 bases between the germline ends. The germline CDR1 and CDR2 sequences are SGHDT and YYEEEE. The CDR3 spells CASSPAVLDSYGYTF. For the CDR3, the DNA is TGTGCCAGCAGCCCGGCGGTCCTCGATTCTTATGGCTACACCTTC.

The chain uses TRBV28 and TRBJ1-1; TRBD1 might be the D (6 bases). The germline gives CDR1 MDHEN, CDR2 SYDVKM. The CDR3 has 12 residues. The ends were cut back, 7 bases at V and 4 bases at J, with 10 bases in the middle. The DNA of the CDR3 is TGTGCCAGCACCACAGGGATCACTGAAGCTTTCTTT. Its translation is CASTTGITEAFF.

CDR3 in amino acids: CASSLNRDTYQETQYF. DNA for the CDR3: TGTGCCAGCTCACTGAACCGGGACACCTACCAAGAGACCCAGTACTTC. V is TRBV18 and J is TRBJ2-5; D possibly corresponds to TRBD1 (6 bases). The ends were cut back, 4 bases at V and 0 bases at J, with 15 bases in the middle. CDR1 is KGHSH and CDR2 is LQKENI in the germline V gene. The CDR3 has 16 residues.